Listed below are T cell receptor beta chains from one sample, sequenced in a study of blood T cell repertoires in COVID-19. Data came from immunoSEQ multiplex PCR; TCRdb stores just in-frame clones and leaves some out. The sample yields roughly 58,000 clones, more than 75% seen once. The specimen was peripheral blood. The receptor source for this set is a man aged 50 to 60 with active or convalescent COVID-19. Both conserved end residues are part of each CDR3. Each record gives: clone size, J gene, D gene, V gene, CDR3 protein, CDR3 DNA. A D gene is named only where the DNA matches it firmly. The size field is filled for only some rows; it gives once, few, many or a size class.

>NA|TRBJ2-5|TRBD2|TRBV19
CASMALGGWSETQYF
TGTGCCAGTATGGCCCTGGGGGGGTGGTCAGAGACCCAGTACTTC
>NA|TRBJ2-5|NA|TRBV5-6
CASSSLGAQETQYF
TGTGCCAGCAGCAGCCTGGGGGCCCAAGAGACCCAGTACTTC
>once|TRBJ1-5|NA|TRBV7-7
CASSLGLARDTEGRQPQHF
TGTGCCAGCAGCTTAGGACTCGCCAGAGACACAGAGGGCCGTCAGCCCCAGCATTTT
>NA|TRBJ2-2|TRBD2|TRBV6-2/TRBV6-3
CASSYRVGRAGELFF
TGTGCCAGCAGTTACCGCGTCGGGAGGGCCGGGGAGCTGTTTTTT
>NA|TRBJ2-2|NA|TRBV12-2
CASRLGTVITGELFF
TGTGCAAGTCGCTTAGGGACAGTCATCACCGGGGAGCTGTTTTTT
>NA|TRBJ2-2|NA|TRBV2
CASRRGGNTGELFF
TGTGCCAGCAGGCGGGGCGGGAACACCGGGGAGCTGTTTTTT
>NA|TRBJ2-3|TRBD2|TRBV7-2
CASSSSSGGAWVSSDTQYF
TGTGCCAGCAGCTCATCTAGCGGGGGGGCCTGGGTGTCGTCAGATACGCAGTATTTT
>once|TRBJ2-7|NA|TRBV6-5
CASTGHQTGWVEQYF
TGTGCCAGCACCGGGCACCAGACAGGCTGGGTAGAGCAGTACTTC
>NA|TRBJ2-1|TRBD2|TRBV29-1
CSVVTSVREQFF
TGCAGCGTTGTCACTAGCGTACGTGAGCAGTTCTTC
>NA|TRBJ1-6|NA|TRBV3-1/TRBV3-2
CASSPKSDRNSPLHF
TGTGCCAGCAGCCCAAAGTCCGATCGGAATTCACCCCTCCACTTT
>NA|TRBJ1-1|NA|TRBV7-9
CASSIGTEAFF
TGTGCCAGCAGTATCGGCACTGAAGCTTTCTTT
>NA|TRBJ2-1|NA|TRBV5-4
CASSSPDDRINEQFF
TGTGCCAGCAGCTCACCGGACGACAGAATCAATGAGCAGTTCTTC
>few|TRBJ2-3|TRBD2|TRBV10-2
CASSESTSGRPDTQYF
TGCGCCAGCAGTGAGTCCACTAGCGGGAGACCAGATACGCAGTATTTT
>NA|TRBJ2-2|NA|TRBV5-1
CASSRLEGTGELFF
TGCGCCAGCAGTCGCCTAGAAGGCACCGGGGAGCTGTTTTTT
>NA|TRBJ2-3|NA|TRBV2
CASIEGGTGSTDTQYF
TGTGCCAGCATAGAGGGGGGGACGGGAAGCACAGATACGCAGTATTTT
>NA|TRBJ1-2|NA|TRBV5-5
CASRLAPTVGGYTF
TGTGCCAGCAGACTTGCACCTACAGTGGGTGGCTACACCTTC
>medium-sized|TRBJ1-5|NA|TRBV4-2
CASSQDLQSNQPQHF
TGTGCCAGCAGCCAAGATCTACAGAGCAATCAGCCCCAGCATTTT
>NA|TRBJ1-1|NA|TRBV9
CASSVYGRSTEAFF
TGTGCCAGCAGCGTATACGGCAGGTCCACTGAAGCTTTCTTT
>NA|TRBJ1-1|TRBD1|TRBV5-6
CASSFGTGRITEAFF
TGTGCCAGCAGCTTCGGGACAGGGCGAATCACTGAAGCTTTCTTT
>NA|TRBJ1-3|TRBD1|TRBV18
CASSPGQGARNTIYF
TGTGCCAGCTCACCAGGACAGGGGGCTCGAAACACCATATATTTT
>NA|TRBJ2-2|TRBD2|TRBV5-4
CASSAGLAGANTGELFF
TGTGCCAGCAGCGCTGGACTAGCGGGAGCAAACACCGGGGAGCTGTTTTTT
>NA|TRBJ1-2|NA|TRBV3-1/TRBV3-2
CASSPDLAGGGYTF
TGTGCCAGCAGCCCGGACCTTGCGGGGGGCGGCTACACCTTC
>NA|TRBJ2-7|TRBD1|TRBV5-6
CASSSTDRGLVYEQYF
TGTGCCAGCAGCTCGACGGACAGGGGGCTTGTGTACGAGCAGTACTTC
>NA|TRBJ2-3|TRBD2|TRBV9
CASSARAGGTDTQYF
TGTGCCAGCAGCGCGAGAGCGGGGGGAACAGATACGCAGTATTTT
>NA|TRBJ2-1|NA|TRBV7-3
CASSLDSGMYNEQFF
TGTGCCAGCAGCTTAGACAGTGGGATGTACAATGAGCAGTTCTTC
>NA|TRBJ1-3|NA|TRBV5-1
CASSPTYDSRSGNTIYF
TGCGCCAGCAGCCCCACCTATGACAGTCGCTCTGGAAACACCATATATTTT
>NA|TRBJ2-4|TRBD1|TRBV6-5
CASSPGTGTKNIQYF
TGTGCCAGCAGTCCCGGGACAGGGACCAAAAACATTCAGTACTTC
>NA|TRBJ1-2|NA|TRBV6-5
CASSYSPGRNGYTF
TGTGCCAGCAGTTACTCTCCAGGAAGGAATGGCTACACCTTC
>NA|TRBJ1-2|NA|TRBV24-1
CATGSGSRGYTF
TGTGCCACCGGGTCGGGGAGTAGAGGCTACACCTTC
>NA|TRBJ2-1|TRBD2|TRBV9
CASSPSGVVYEQFF
TGTGCCAGCAGCCCGAGCGGGGTGGTATATGAGCAGTTCTTC
>NA|TRBJ2-3|NA|TRBV10-1
CASSDWRGTDTQYF
TGCGCCAGCAGTGATTGGCGGGGCACAGATACGCAGTATTTT
>medium-sized|TRBJ2-1|NA|TRBV7-9
CASSRGLREQFF
TGTGCCAGCAGCCGGGGTCTGAGGGAGCAGTTCTTC
>few|TRBJ1-1|NA|TRBV3-1/TRBV3-2
CASSQDQSEAFF
TGTGCCAGCAGCCAAGATCAATCTGAAGCTTTCTTT
>NA|TRBJ1-1|TRBD1|TRBV25-1
CASSVTGGTEAFF
TGTGCCAGCAGTGTGACAGGGGGCACTGAAGCTTTCTTT
>NA|TRBJ1-5|NA|TRBV7-9
CASSPLQDSNQPQHF
TGTGCCAGCAGCCCGCTGCAGGATAGCAATCAGCCCCAGCATTTT
>NA|TRBJ1-4|NA|TRBV9
CASSVGGQLNEKLFF
TGTGCCAGCAGCGTAGGAGGTCAGCTTAATGAAAAACTGTTTTTT
>NA|TRBJ2-1|NA|TRBV5-6
CASREAGEQFF
TGTGCCAGCAGGGAAGCGGGTGAGCAGTTCTTC
>NA|TRBJ1-2|TRBD1|TRBV27
CASSLSPGQGANYGYTF
TGTGCCAGCAGTTTGTCACCGGGACAGGGGGCGAACTATGGCTACACCTTC
>NA|TRBJ2-2|NA|TRBV7-2
CASKGGYTTNTGELFF
TGTGCCTCCAAAGGGGGATATACAACGAACACCGGGGAGCTGTTTTTT
>NA|TRBJ2-7|TRBD1|TRBV27
CASSQTGGGTYEQYF
TGTGCCAGCAGTCAAACAGGGGGCGGCACGTACGAGCAGTACTTC
>NA|TRBJ2-2|TRBD2|TRBV10-3
CAISVYGLGITGELFF
TGTGCCATCAGTGTATACGGACTAGGAATCACCGGGGAGCTGTTTTTT
>NA|TRBJ2-1|TRBD2|TRBV18
CASSPSSGGVFEQFF
TGTGCCAGCTCACCATCTAGCGGGGGGGTTTTTGAGCAGTTCTTC
>NA|TRBJ2-2|NA|TRBV29-1
CSAAGTGSGELFF
TGCAGCGCTGCCGGGACTGGTAGCGGGGAGCTGTTTTTT
>NA|TRBJ2-7|TRBD1|TRBV5-4
CASSSKTGTESYEQYF
TGTGCCAGCAGCTCTAAGACCGGGACAGAGTCCTACGAGCAGTACTTC
>NA|TRBJ2-5|TRBD2|TRBV5-1
CASSIQRGPQETQYF
TGCGCCAGCAGCATACAGCGGGGGCCCCAAGAGACCCAGTACTTC
>NA|TRBJ2-7|TRBD1|TRBV6-5
CASSRTGNSEQYF
TGTGCCAGCAGTCGGACAGGGAATAGCGAGCAGTACTTC